The 25 T cell receptor beta chains presented below share a single source sample, sequenced in a study of T cell responses to AZD1222 COVID-19 vaccine. Assay: immunoSEQ multiplex PCR; the TCRdb copy retains only in-frame clones and omits some. Among fewer than 150,000 clones listed, 70% to 90% were seen once. Sample: peripheral blood, taken on day 0 of AZD1222 vaccination. These receptors all stem from an adult in good health.

The CDR3: CASWGQVNEKLFF. The CDR3 nucleotides are TGTGCCAGCTGGGGACAGGTAAATGAAAAACTGTTTTTT. The rearrangement joins TRBV3-1 (or the pseudogene TRBV3-2) to TRBJ1-4; TRBD1 agrees at 8 bases. Germline CDR1 and CDR2: LGHDT and YNNKEL (reference sequence). V lost 8 bases to trimming and J lost 5 bases; unmatched junction nucleotides: 4. The length of the CDR3 is 13 residues.

This chain connects TRBV28 to TRBJ2-7; D may be TRBD2 (6 bases). CDR1 MDHEN and CDR2 SYDVKM come from the germline V gene. V was shortened by 6 bases and J by 6 bases, with 21 bases between the two germline ends. CDR3 size: 15 residues. CDR3 nucleotide sequence: TGTGCCAGCAGCCCCCTTGTCGGGAGAAGAGCCGAGCAGTACTTC. It codes for CASSPLVGRRAEQYF.

This clone was picked up a small number of times. The rearrangement links TRBV3-1 (or the pseudogene TRBV3-2) to TRBJ1-4, with D hard to call. Germline CDR1 is LGHDT and CDR2 is YNNKEL (reference sequence). V was pared by 4 bases and J by 0 bases, with 6 bases between. This CDR3 region has 14 residues. As DNA, the CDR3 is TGTGCCAGCAGCCTCAGATCAACTAATGAAAAACTGTTTTTT. Translation gives CASSLRSTNEKLFF.

The chain combines TRBV5-1 with TRBJ1-1, with 7 bases identical to TRBD1. Germline V CDR1 and CDR2: SGHRS, YFSETQ. The CDR3 has 12 amino acids. V was clipped by 5 bases and J by 3 bases; unmatched bases: 1. CDR3 in amino acids: CASSTGDTEAFF. The DNA for the CDR3 is TGCGCCAGCAGTACAGGGGACACTGAAGCTTTCTTT.

The rearrangement uses TRBV5-1 and TRBJ2-1, with TRBD2 matching 10 bases. This CDR3 region has 16 residues. Trimming cost V 1 base and J 2 bases; bases outside gene matches: 3. The germline CDR1 and CDR2 sequences are SGHRS and YFSETQ. CDR3 loop: CASSLSLAGAYNEQFF. The CDR3 coding sequence is TGCGCCAGCAGCTTGAGCCTAGCGGGGGCCTACAATGAGCAGTTCTTC.

This chain links TRBV27 with TRBJ1-2, with D maybe TRBD1 (6 bases). The CDR3 runs to 13 residues. Trimming left V 8 bases short and J 1 base short, with 11 bases between. CDR1 is MNHEY and CDR2 is SMNVEV in the germline V gene (reference sequence). The CDR3 sequence is CASGKQGNYGYTF. DNA of the CDR3: TGTGCCAGCGGGAAACAGGGTAACTATGGCTACACCTTC.

This chain uses TRBV5-4 with TRBJ1-2, with D tentatively TRBD1 (6 bases). The CDR3 has 14 residues. The V gene's germline CDR1 is SGHNT and CDR2 YYREEE (reference sequence). The V gene lost 5 bases and the J gene lost 4 bases, with 15 bases spanning the gap. The CDR3 protein is CASSKGGQIYGYTF. The CDR3 DNA reads as TGTGCCAGCAGTAAAGGAGGACAGATCTATGGCTACACCTTC.

The rearrangement uses TRBV12-5 and TRBJ2-3; TRBD1 matches at 8 bases. Germline V gives CDR1 LGHNT, CDR2 FRNRAP. The CDR3 covers 17 residues. The V gene end was trimmed by 1 base and the J gene end by 1 base; junction bases not matched to a gene: 7. The CDR3 DNA sequence: TGTGCTAGTGGTTTGGGAACCAGGGGGCAGGGCACAGATACGCAGTATTTT. This translates into CASGLGTRGQGTDTQYF.

The rearrangement joins TRBV7-9 to TRBJ2-3; D gene unclear. This CDR3 is 13 amino acids long. Germline V gene sequence: CDR1 SEHNR, CDR2 FQNEAQ (reference sequence). The V and J ends lost 4 bases and 0 bases respectively, with 5 bases between them. The CDR3 loop reads CASSSVSTDTQYF. The CDR3 DNA follows: TGTGCCAGCAGCTCTGTAAGCACAGATACGCAGTATTTT.

In DNA form, the CDR3 reads TGCGCCAGCCAGGAGGGACAGCCTAACTATGGCTACACCTTC. As protein: CASQEGQPNYGYTF. The V and J genes are TRBV5-1 and TRBJ1-2; 7 nucleotides line up with TRBD1. The V segment lost 7 bases and the J segment 0 bases; nucleotides outside the gene matches: 6. The CDR3 sequence is 14 residues long. The germline V gene encodes CDR1 SGHRS and CDR2 YFSETQ.

The chain uses TRBV7-3 and TRBJ2-5; weak D call: TRBD1 (6 bases). The germline V gene has CDR1 SGHTA and CDR2 FQGTGA. This CDR3 has 14 amino acids. V lost 2 bases and J lost 4, with 11 bases in between. CDR3 residues: CASSLRQVGETQYF. CDR3 nucleotide sequence: TGTGCCAGCAGCTTACGACAGGTGGGAGAGACCCAGTACTTC.

The chain links TRBV7-9 to TRBJ2-5; possibly TRBD1 for D (6 bases). CDR3 size: 14 residues. Trimming took off 3 bases at V and 3 bases at J, with 11 bases between the two ends. CDR1 is SEHNR, CDR2 FQNEAQ, per germline (reference sequence). Here the CDR3 reads CASSFNREKETQYF. DNA for the CDR3: TGTGCCAGCAGCTTCAACAGGGAAAAAGAGACCCAGTACTTC.

The sample holds one count of this clone. This rearrangement joins TRBV27 to TRBJ1-1; D gene unclear. Trimming shortened V by 2 bases and J by 2 bases, and 6 bases separated the two germline ends. The CDR3 loop spans 13 amino acids. The germline V gene encodes CDR1 MNHEY and CDR2 SMNVEV (reference sequence). The CDR3 loop reads CASSLRGNTEAFF. The CDR3 bases are TGTGCCAGCAGTTTACGAGGAAACACTGAAGCTTTCTTT.

This clone came up once. This chain connects TRBV29-1 to TRBJ1-4, with D perhaps matching TRBD1 (6 bases). V shed 7 bases and J shed 7 bases, with 13 bases lying between them. There are 12 residues in the CDR3. The germline CDR1 and CDR2 sequences are SQVTM and ANQGSEA. The CDR3: CSASRGGEKLFF. The CDR3 DNA reads TGCAGCGCCAGCAGGGGTGGTGAAAAACTGTTTTTT.

The chain combines TRBV29-1 with TRBJ2-1; 13 positions agree with TRBD2. The V gene's germline CDR1 is SQVTM and CDR2 ANQGSEA. The CDR3 is 15 residues long. V gave up 6 bases and J gave up 7 bases; unmatched junction bases: 9. The CDR3 DNA reads as TGCAGCGTCCCCACGAGGGGACTAGCGGGAAATGAGCAGTTCTTC. Encoded protein: CSVPTRGLAGNEQFF.

The rearrangement joins TRBV28 to TRBJ1-5; D gene unclear. There are 12 residues in the CDR3. Trimming cost V 5 bases and J 7 bases, with 9 bases left between them. Germline values: CDR1 MDHEN, CDR2 SYDVKM. CDR3 sequence reads: CASSLSAQPQHF. CDR3 DNA: TGTGCCAGCAGTCTATCTGCCCAGCCCCAGCATTTT.

This clone was counted once. This sequence joins TRBV5-8 and TRBJ1-1, with D maybe TRBD1 (6 bases). V was cut by 0 bases and J by 5 bases, with 11 bases left in between. The length of the CDR3 is 14 residues. Germline V gene sequence: CDR1 SGHTS, CDR2 YDEGEE. CDR3 in DNA: TGTGCCAGCAGCTTGGTTTTACAGGGAACTGAAGCTTTCTTT. This translates into CASSLVLQGTEAFF. Full variable domain (missing parts from reference TRBV5-8 and TRBJ1-1): EAGVTQSPTHLIKTRGQQATLRCSPISGHTSVYWYQQALGLGLQFLLWYDEGEERNRGNFPPRFSGRQFPNYSSELNVNALELEDSALYLCASSLVLQGTEAFFGQGTRLTVV.

This chain links TRBV28 with TRBJ1-5; D remains unclear. CDR1 and CDR2 from the germline V gene are MDHEN and SYDVKM. The CDR3 is 14 residues long. V lost 3 bases to trimming and J lost 5 bases, with 11 bases between them. CDR3 region: CASSFSDPYQPQHF. CDR3 DNA sequence: TGTGCCAGCAGTTTCTCGGACCCTTATCAGCCCCAGCATTTT.

The chain's CDR3 is CASTVRKVGAIGGELFF. The CDR3 bases are TGTGCCAGCACCGTTCGTAAAGTTGGGGCCATTGGCGGGGAGCTGTTTTTT. This chain joins TRBV7-2 and TRBJ2-2, with a weak D call TRBD1 (5 bases). Looked up from germline, CDR1 is SGHTA and CDR2 is FQGNSA. V was shortened by 7 bases and J by 7 bases, with 25 bases between the two germline ends. CDR3 length: 17 amino acids.

The chain joins TRBV3-1 (or the pseudogene TRBV3-2) to TRBJ2-1; 9 bases are shared with TRBD2. The CDR3 length is 16 residues. V lost 1 base and J lost 6; bases outside the gene matches: 7. Looked up from germline, CDR1 is LGHDT and CDR2 is YNNKEL (reference sequence). CDR3 DNA: TGTGCCAGCAGCCAAGTGCGACTAGCGGTGAGCAATGAGCAGTTCTTC. This codes for CASSQVRLAVSNEQFF.

The chain is built from TRBV10-3 and TRBJ2-3; possible D gene TRBD2, 6 bases. Trimming pared 4 bases from V and 3 bases from J, leaving 23 bases between. This CDR3 is 18 amino acids long. CDR1 ENHRY and CDR2 SYGVKD come from the germline V gene. The CDR3 loop is CAISGFAGLGAATDTQYF. CDR3 bases: TGTGCCATCAGTGGTTTCGCGGGGTTGGGAGCGGCGACAGATACGCAGTATTTT.

Only a few counts were recorded for this clone. The genes are TRBV7-2 and TRBJ2-7; 13 nucleotides line up with TRBD2. Germline V gene lookup returns CDR1 SGHTA and CDR2 FQGNSA. This CDR3 is 18 amino acids long. Unmatched junction bases numbered 8, after V lost 1 base and J lost 2 bases. The CDR3 sequence is CASSLGGTSGANTYEQYF. The DNA for the CDR3 is TGTGCCAGCAGCTTAGGGGGGACTAGCGGGGCAAATACCTACGAGCAGTACTTC.

The chain joins TRBV19 to TRBJ1-2, with D possibly being TRBD1 (6 bases). Trimming left V 6 bases short and J 4 bases short, with 18 bases between. This CDR3 is built from 15 residues. Germline loops: CDR1 LNHDA, CDR2 SQIVND (reference sequence). The CDR3 here is CASRPDRTVSYGYTF. The DNA for the CDR3 is TGTGCCAGTAGGCCTGACAGGACTGTGAGCTATGGCTACACCTTC.

The chain carries TRBV19 and TRBJ1-1; D is possibly TRBD1 (5 bases). Germline V gives CDR1 LNHDA, CDR2 SQIVND (reference sequence). CDR3 length: 15 residues. Trimming took off 3 bases at V and 5 bases at J, with 16 bases between the two ends. This CDR3 is CASSIGSREGTEAFF. Written as DNA, the CDR3 is TGTGCCAGTAGTATCGGGTCAAGGGAGGGGACTGAAGCTTTCTTT.

The gene calls are TRBV15 and TRBJ1-1, with 7 nucleotides matching TRBD1. Germline V CDR1 and CDR2: LNHNV, YYDKDF (reference sequence). V gave up 8 bases and J gave up 1 base; unmatched junction bases: 10. The CDR3 has 15 residues. The CDR3 bases are TGTGCCACCTCTGACAGGGACTTTCGGAACACTGAAGCTTTCTTT. Encoded protein: CATSDRDFRNTEAFF.